The 5 T cell receptor beta chains listed next were all sequenced from one sample in a study of cytomegalovirus exposure and HLA in healthy donors. With 60 Vbeta and 13 Jbeta primers, the PCR was carried out. Produced via immunoSEQ multiplex PCR; TCRdb's table is partial and in-frame only. The repertoire includes about 200,000 clones, about 80% of them detected once, and 0.95% to 1.4% sits in the top ten. The sequenced sample consisted of PBMCs. The receptors come from a woman aged 40 to 50 in good health and CMV-seronegative.

This chain links TRBV6-5 with TRBJ2-7; D possibly corresponds to TRBD1 (5 bases). Germline CDR1 reads MNHEY; CDR2 reads SVGAGI. This CDR3 has 14 residues. V lost 5 bases and J 4 bases, leaving 15 bases between the germline ends. DNA of the CDR3: TGTGCCAGCAGTCCACGTGGGGCATCGTACGAGCAGTACGTC. It translates to CASSPRGASYEQYV.

This chain joins TRBV28 and TRBJ2-2; 8 nucleotides agree with TRBD2. J was trimmed by 0 bases and V by 10 bases; bases with no gene match: 10. Germline CDR1 is MDHEN and CDR2 is SYDVKM. The CDR3 has 16 residues. CDR3 protein: CATPGDSGANTGELFF. The CDR3 nucleotides are TGTGCCACCCCCGGGGATAGCGGGGCGAACACCGGGGAGCTGTTTTTT.

This rearrangement joins TRBV10-3 to TRBJ2-3, with 11 bases lining up with TRBD2. CDR1 ENHRY and CDR2 SYGVKD come from the germline V gene. Losses at the gene ends were 4 bases for V and 3 bases for J; bases not matched to a gene: 9. The CDR3 contains 17 residues. This CDR3 is CAISGQSLAGVTDTQYF. CDR3 coding DNA: TGTGCCATCAGTGGGCAATCACTAGCGGGAGTGACAGATACGCAGTATTTT.

The V and J genes are TRBV13 and TRBJ2-5; 7 bases fit TRBD2. Germline V lookup: CDR1 PRHDT, CDR2 FYEKMQ (reference sequence). J gave up 9 bases and V 2 bases, and 15 bases lay outside the gene matches. This CDR3 is 16 amino acids long. Written as DNA, the CDR3 is TGTGCCAGCAGCTTACGCATGGGTGGGAGCGGGGAGGCCCAGTACTTC. Its protein is CASSLRMGGSGEAQYF.

The chain recombines TRBV18 with TRBJ2-7, with TRBD2 matching 13 bases. This CDR3 is built from 15 residues. The ends lost 6 bases at V and 4 bases at J; junction bases unmatched: 6. The germline gives CDR1 KGHSH, CDR2 LQKENI. For the CDR3, the DNA is TGTGCCAGCTCCCCTAGGACTAGCGGGAGTTACGAGCAGTACGTC. Amino acid sequence: CASSPRTSGSYEQYV.